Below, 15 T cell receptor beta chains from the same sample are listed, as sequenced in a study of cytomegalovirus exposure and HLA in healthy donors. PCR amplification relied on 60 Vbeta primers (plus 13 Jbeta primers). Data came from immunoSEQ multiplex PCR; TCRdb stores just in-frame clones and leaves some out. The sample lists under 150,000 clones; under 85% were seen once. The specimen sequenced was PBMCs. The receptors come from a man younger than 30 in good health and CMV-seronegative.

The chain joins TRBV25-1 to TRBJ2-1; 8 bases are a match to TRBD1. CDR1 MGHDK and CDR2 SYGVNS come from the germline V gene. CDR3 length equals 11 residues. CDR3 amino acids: CACRQGTGLFF. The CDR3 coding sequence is TGTGCTTGCAGACAAGGGACAGGACTGTTCTTC.

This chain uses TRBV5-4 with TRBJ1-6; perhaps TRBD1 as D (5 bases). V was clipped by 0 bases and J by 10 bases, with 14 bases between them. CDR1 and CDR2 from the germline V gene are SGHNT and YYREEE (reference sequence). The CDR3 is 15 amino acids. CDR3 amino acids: CASSLGLQGRSPLHF. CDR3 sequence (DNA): TGTGCCAGCAGCTTGGGTCTTCAGGGCAGGTCACCCCTCCACTTT.

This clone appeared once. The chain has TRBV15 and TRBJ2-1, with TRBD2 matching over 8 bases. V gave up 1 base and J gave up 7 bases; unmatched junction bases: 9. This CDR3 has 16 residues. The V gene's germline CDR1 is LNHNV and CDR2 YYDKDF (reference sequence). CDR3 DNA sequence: TGTGCCACCAGCAGAGTTCCCGGGACTAGAGGAAATGAGCAGTTCTTC. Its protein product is CATSRVPGTRGNEQFF.

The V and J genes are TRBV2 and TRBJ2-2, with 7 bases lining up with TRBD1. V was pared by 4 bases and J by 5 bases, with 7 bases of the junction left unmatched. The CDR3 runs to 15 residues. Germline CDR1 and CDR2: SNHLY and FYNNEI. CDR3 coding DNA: TGTGCCAGCAGTGGGGACAGTGTCAGTACCGGGGAGCTGTTTTTT. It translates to CASSGDSVSTGELFF.

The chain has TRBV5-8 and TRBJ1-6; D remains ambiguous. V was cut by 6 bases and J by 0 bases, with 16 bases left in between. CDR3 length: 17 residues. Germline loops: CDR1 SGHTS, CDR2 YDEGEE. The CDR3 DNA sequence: TGTGCCAGCATTACACAACATGGGAGCTCCTATAATTCACCCCTCCACTTT. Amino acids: CASITQHGSSYNSPLHF.

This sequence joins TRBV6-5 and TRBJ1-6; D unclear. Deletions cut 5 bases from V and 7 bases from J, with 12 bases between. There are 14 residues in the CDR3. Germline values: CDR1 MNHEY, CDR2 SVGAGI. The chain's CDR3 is CASSEYLRNSPLHF. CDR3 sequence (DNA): TGTGCCAGCAGTGAATACCTGCGAAATTCACCCCTCCACTTT.

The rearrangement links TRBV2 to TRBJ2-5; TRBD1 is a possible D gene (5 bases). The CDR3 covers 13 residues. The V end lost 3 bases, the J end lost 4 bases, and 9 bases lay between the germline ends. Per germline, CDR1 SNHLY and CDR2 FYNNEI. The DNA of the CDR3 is TGTGCCAGCAGTGATAGGGGCCCAGAGACCCAGTACTTC. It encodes CASSDRGPETQYF.

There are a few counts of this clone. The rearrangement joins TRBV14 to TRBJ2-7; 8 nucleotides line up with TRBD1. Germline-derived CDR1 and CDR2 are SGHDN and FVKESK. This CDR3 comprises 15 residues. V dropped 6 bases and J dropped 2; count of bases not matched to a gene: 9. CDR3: CASSLGTGWAYEQYF. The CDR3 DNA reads TGTGCCAGCAGTCTCGGGACAGGCTGGGCCTACGAGCAGTACTTC.

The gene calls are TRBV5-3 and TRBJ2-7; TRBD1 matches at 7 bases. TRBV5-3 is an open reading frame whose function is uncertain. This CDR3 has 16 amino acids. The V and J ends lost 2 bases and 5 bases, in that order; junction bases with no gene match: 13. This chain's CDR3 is CARSLFRVQGEHEQYF. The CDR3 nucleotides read TGTGCCAGAAGCTTATTTAGAGTTCAGGGGGAACACGAGCAGTACTTC.

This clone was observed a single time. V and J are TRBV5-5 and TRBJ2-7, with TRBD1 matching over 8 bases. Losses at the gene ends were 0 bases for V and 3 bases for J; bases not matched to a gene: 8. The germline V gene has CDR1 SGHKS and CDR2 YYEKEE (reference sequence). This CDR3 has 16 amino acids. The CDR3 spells CASSLEWQGAGYEQYF. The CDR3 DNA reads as TGTGCCAGCAGCTTGGAGTGGCAGGGGGCGGGCTACGAGCAGTACTTC.

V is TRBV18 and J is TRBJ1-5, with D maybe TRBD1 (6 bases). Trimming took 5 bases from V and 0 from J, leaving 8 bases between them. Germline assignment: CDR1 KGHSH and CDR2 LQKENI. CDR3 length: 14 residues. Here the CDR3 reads CASSGQSSNQPQHF. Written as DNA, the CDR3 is TGTGCCAGCTCAGGACAGTCTAGCAATCAGCCCCAGCATTTT.

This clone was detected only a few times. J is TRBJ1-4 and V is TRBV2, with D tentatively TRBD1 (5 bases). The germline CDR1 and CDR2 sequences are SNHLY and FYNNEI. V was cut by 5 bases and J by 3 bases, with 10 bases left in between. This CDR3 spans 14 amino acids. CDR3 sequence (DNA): TGTGCCAGCAGTCCCAGGGCCCCTAATGAAAAACTGTTTTTT. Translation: CASSPRAPNEKLFF.

CDR3 protein: CASSQGSPEAFF. The DNA of the CDR3 is TGTGCCAGCAGCCAAGGGAGCCCTGAAGCTTTCTTT. The rearrangement joins TRBV4-2 to TRBJ1-1, with D unresolved. V was pared by 1 base and J by 6 bases, with 6 bases between. Germline V gene sequence: CDR1 LGHNA, CDR2 YNFKEQ. The CDR3 runs to 12 residues.

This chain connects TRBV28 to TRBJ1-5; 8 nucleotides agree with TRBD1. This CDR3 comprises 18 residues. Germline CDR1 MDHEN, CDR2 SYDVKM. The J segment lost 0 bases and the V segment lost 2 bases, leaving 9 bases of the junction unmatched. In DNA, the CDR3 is TGTGCCAGCAGTTTAGTGACAGGGGCACGGAATAGCAATCAGCCCCAGCATTTT. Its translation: CASSLVTGARNSNQPQHF.

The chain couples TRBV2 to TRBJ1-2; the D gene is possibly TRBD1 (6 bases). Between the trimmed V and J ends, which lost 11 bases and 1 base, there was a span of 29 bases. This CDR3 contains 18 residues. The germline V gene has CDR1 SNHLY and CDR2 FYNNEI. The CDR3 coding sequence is TGTGCCGCAGGGGTGGAGACAACTTTCACGCCTTTTAACTATGGCTACACCTTC. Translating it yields CAAGVETTFTPFNYGYTF.